This entry lists 23 T cell receptor beta chains sequenced from one sample in a study of identical twins. From the 5' RACE reads, TCRdb called clonotypes with MiXCR, one entry per CDR3 protein. The table includes roughly 240,000 distinct CDR3 sequences, about 7% detected once. These data were likewise used in another study, on yellow fever vaccine responses in identical twins.

The specimen was memory (CD45RO+) T cells sorted from blood. All receptors derive from a woman aged 18-29 years in good health.

In its sample, this clonotype was seen many times. The chain couples TRBV2 to TRBJ2-2; D not certain. Trimming removed 4 bases from V and 1 base from J, with 4 bases in between. This CDR3 is 13 amino acids long. From germline, CDR1 is SNHLY and CDR2 FYNNEI. For the CDR3, the DNA is TGTGCCAGCAGTGCTCAGAACACCGGGGAGCTGTTTTTT. It translates to CASSAQNTGELFF.

The V gene is TRBV3-1, the J gene TRBJ2-4; 7 bases match TRBD1. The V gene end was trimmed by 1 base and the J gene end by 11 bases; junction bases not matched to a gene: 5. Germline-derived CDR1 and CDR2 are LGHDT and YNNKEL (reference sequence). The CDR3 loop spans 13 amino acids. The CDR3 DNA follows: TGTGCCAGCAGCCAAGTACAGGGGACCCTTCAGTACTTC. Protein product: CASSQVQGTLQYF.

Remarks on this clonotype: One end of the junction fails to match germline, which may point to a read error. The genes are TRBV25-1 and TRBJ2-7; 9 bases are shared with TRBD2. Germline CDR1 is MGHDK and CDR2 is SYGVNS. The CDR3 runs to 12 residues. DNA for the CDR3: TGTACCAGCGGGGGGAGCTCCTACGAGCAGTACTTC. This translates into CTSGGSSYEQYF.

This clonotype was seen only a few times. The chain recombines TRBV3-1 with TRBJ1-6; D remains ambiguous. Between the trimmed V and J ends, which lost 4 bases and 6 bases, there was a span of 10 bases. The germline gives CDR1 LGHDT, CDR2 YNNKEL (reference sequence). This CDR3 is built from 14 residues. CDR3 in amino acids: CASSLAAGNSPLHF. Here the CDR3 DNA reads TGTGCCAGCAGCCTCGCGGCGGGTAATTCACCCCTCCACTTT.

As to this clonotype: A single base separates this from a much larger clone, so it may be a read error. The rearrangement links TRBV5-1 to TRBJ1-1; D not resolved. Germline V CDR1 and CDR2: SGHRS, YFSETQ. V shed 4 bases and J shed 5 bases, with 15 bases lying between them. The CDR3 runs 14 residues. CDR3 in amino acids: CASSNPSKKTEAFF. The CDR3 DNA reads as TGCGCCAGCAGCAACCCCTCCAAGAAAACTGAAGCTTTCTTT. The full variable domain, in which reference TRBV5-1 and TRBJ1-1 provide the parts outside the CDR3, is KAGVTQTPRYLIKTRGQQVTLSCSPISGHRSVSWYQQTPGQGLQFLFEYFSETQRNKGNFPGRFSGRQFSNSRSEMNVSTLELGDSALYLCASSNPSKKTEAFFGQGTRLTVV.

The chain has TRBV7-9 and TRBJ2-1; 9 nucleotides agree with TRBD2. Looked up from germline, CDR1 is SEHNR and CDR2 is FQNEAQ (reference sequence). V trimming: 1 base; J trimming: 5 bases; junction bases outside the gene matches: 3. The CDR3 consists of 15 residues. The CDR3 DNA is TGTGCCAGCAGCTTAGAGGGACTAGCCCACAATGAGCAGTTCTTC. It codes for CASSLEGLAHNEQFF. The full variable domain, completed using reference TRBV7-9 and TRBJ2-1, is DTGVSQNPRHKITKRGQNVTFRCDPISEHNRLYWYRQTLGQGPEFLTYFQNEAQLEKSRLLSDRFSAERPKGSFSTLEIQRTEQGDSAMYLCASSLEGLAHNEQFFGPGTRLTVL.

This clonotype was detected ten times or more. The J gene is TRBJ2-3, the V gene TRBV20-1; a weak D match, TRBD2 (7 bases). Germline V CDR1 and CDR2: DFQATT, SNEGSKA (reference sequence). The CDR3 consists of 15 residues. CDR3 nucleotide sequence: TGCAGCCCACTCCACCGGGGGGCACATACAGATACGCAGTATTTT. As protein: CSPLHRGAHTDTQYF.

The table lists this clonotype with many counts. This rearrangement joins TRBV12-3 or TRBV12-4 to TRBJ2-5; tentatively, D is TRBD1 or TRBD2 (5 bases each). The V end was cut by 6 bases, the J end by 4 bases, with 18 bases between. There are 15 residues in the CDR3. The CDR3 protein is CASSHRLGRAETQYF. For the CDR3, the DNA is TGTGCCAGCAGCCACCGCTTGGGGCGGGCAGAGACCCAGTACTTC.

This clonotype was seen a handful of times. The chain combines TRBV5-1 with TRBJ2-7, with D tentatively TRBD2 (6 bases). This CDR3 has 12 amino acids. The V gene lost 5 bases and the J gene lost 5 bases, with 11 bases spanning the gap. Germline assignment: CDR1 SGHRS and CDR2 YFSETQ. DNA of the CDR3: TGCGCCAGCAGGACTAGAGGGAACGAGCAGTACTTC. This translates into CASRTRGNEQYF.

This clonotype appeared many times. V and J are TRBV12-3 or TRBV12-4 and TRBJ2-7; no reliable D call. This CDR3 is 14 amino acids long. Deletions cut 3 bases from V and 2 bases from J, with 11 bases between. In nucleotides, the CDR3 is TGTGCCAGCAGTTTCTCCCGGACCCCCTACGAGCAGTACGTC. This translates into CASSFSRTPYEQYV.

A few counts support this clonotype. The J gene is TRBJ1-2, the V gene TRBV7-9; D may be TRBD1 (6 bases). This CDR3 spans 14 amino acids. Per germline, CDR1 SEHNR and CDR2 FQNEAQ (reference sequence). V was pared by 4 bases and J by 2 bases, with 11 bases between. DNA of the CDR3: TGTGCCAGCAGCTCGCCCCAGGGGAACTATGGCTACACCTTC. Encoded protein: CASSSPQGNYGYTF.

There are many counts of this clonotype. V and J are TRBV12-3 or TRBV12-4 and TRBJ1-1, with D perhaps matching TRBD1 (5 bases). The CDR3 extends over 14 amino acids. V was shortened by 8 bases and J by 7 bases, with 20 bases between the two germline ends. The CDR3 here is CASLFSSGEVEAFF. The CDR3, as DNA: TGTGCCAGCCTATTTTCGTCGGGGGAGGTTGAAGCTTTCTTT.

This clonotype was found once. The chain joins TRBV10-3 to TRBJ2-7; 7 bases line up with TRBD2. V shed 4 bases and J 7 bases; nucleotides not matched to a gene: 7. This CDR3 has 13 amino acids. Germline-derived CDR1 and CDR2 are ENHRY and SYGVKD. The CDR3 loop is CAISGRQGGEQYF. The CDR3 DNA follows: TGTGCCATCAGTGGGCGGCAGGGAGGGGAGCAGTACTTC.

This clonotype occurred many times. The rearrangement joins TRBV12-3 or TRBV12-4 to TRBJ2-5; 11 bases fit TRBD2. With V trimmed by 2 bases and J by 0 bases, 5 bases remained unmatched. The CDR3 runs to 17 residues. For the CDR3, the DNA is TGTGCCAGCAGTTTAACTAGACTAGCGGGGTACCAAGAGACCCAGTACTTC. It codes for CASSLTRLAGYQETQYF.

This clonotype was counted between two and nine times. The genes are TRBV7-2 and TRBJ2-4; D is possibly TRBD2 (6 bases). Germline CDR1 and CDR2: SGHTA and FQGNSA. Deletions cut 4 bases from V and 3 bases from J, with 19 bases between. The CDR3 spans 17 residues. This CDR3 is CASSSRQAGMDKNIQYF. CDR3 coding DNA: TGTGCCAGCAGCTCCCGCCAGGCGGGAATGGACAAAAACATTCAGTACTTC.

The chain's CDR3 is CASSLGPSSGANVLTF. In DNA form, the CDR3 reads TGTGCCAGCAGTTTGGGACCTAGCTCTGGGGCCAACGTCCTGACTTTC. The J gene is TRBJ2-6, the V gene TRBV28, with D possibly called TRBD1 or TRBD2 (5 bases each). V was cut by 3 bases and J by 0 bases, with 9 bases left in between. CDR1 and CDR2 from the germline V gene are MDHEN and SYDVKM. The CDR3 consists of 16 residues.

This clonotype was seen repeatedly, ten times or more. This chain joins TRBV27 and TRBJ2-3; 7 bases align to TRBD1. CDR3 length: 16 residues. From germline, CDR1 is MNHEY and CDR2 SMNVEV (reference sequence). After removal of 2 bases from V and 1 base from J, the junction contained 6 bases not matched to a gene. The CDR3 loop reads CASSLRGGLGTDTQYF. CDR3 nucleotides: TGTGCCAGCAGTTTAAGAGGGGGCTTGGGCACAGATACGCAGTATTTT.

This clonotype occurred many times. The J gene is TRBJ2-5, the V gene TRBV3-1; TRBD2 matches 10 bases. Germline V gene data show CDR1 as LGHDT and CDR2 as YNNKEL (reference sequence). The J segment lost 4 bases and the V segment lost 3 bases, leaving 8 bases of the junction unmatched. CDR3 size: 16 residues. CDR3 region: CASSQTLAGVGETQYF. The CDR3 DNA follows: TGTGCCAGCAGCCAGACCCTAGCGGGGGTTGGAGAGACCCAGTACTTC.

The chain couples TRBV3-1 to TRBJ2-3, with D possibly being TRBD1 or TRBD2 (5 bases each). The CDR3 covers 15 residues. Trimming shortened V by 0 bases and J by 9 bases, and 16 bases separated the two germline ends. Germline V gene data show CDR1 as LGHDT and CDR2 as YNNKEL (reference sequence). Written as DNA, the CDR3 is TGTGCCAGCAGCCAAGAAAAGGCTGGGACCTGGACGCAGTATTTT. This translates into CASSQEKAGTWTQYF.

This clonotype appeared a few times. The V gene is TRBV20-1, the J gene TRBJ2-1, with D unclear. Trimming cost V 5 bases and J 8 bases, with 22 bases left between them. This CDR3 is 15 amino acids long. CDR1 DFQATT and CDR2 SNEGSKA come from the germline V gene (reference sequence). The CDR3 loop reads CSAGELEYLAHEQFF. The CDR3 nucleotides are TGCAGTGCTGGCGAGCTGGAGTATCTGGCGCATGAGCAGTTCTTC.

This clonotype was seen only a few times. The genes are TRBV5-1 and TRBJ2-2; 9 nucleotides align to TRBD2. V shed 1 base and J 5 bases; nucleotides not matched to a gene: 9. The CDR3 consists of 17 residues. Germline V CDR1 and CDR2: SGHRS, YFSETQ. The CDR3 DNA sequence: TGCGCCAGCAGCTTGAATGGCGGGGGGGCCGGTACCGGGGAGCTGTTTTTT. It translates to CASSLNGGGAGTGELFF. The full variable domain, its missing parts supplied by reference TRBV5-1 and TRBJ2-2, is KAGVTQTPRYLIKTRGQQVTLSCSPISGHRSVSWYQQTPGQGLQFLFEYFSETQRNKGNFPGRFSGRQFSNSRSEMNVSTLELGDSALYLCASSLNGGGAGTGELFFGEGSRLTVL.

This clonotype was seen only a few times. The genes are TRBV12-3 or TRBV12-4 and TRBJ2-7, with D possibly TRBD2 on 5 matching bases. The CDR3 runs to 14 residues. Trimming cost V 6 bases and J 2 bases, with 14 bases left between them. CDR3 DNA: TGTGCCAGCAGAAATAGCGCCTCCACCTACGAGCAGTACTTC. Encoded protein: CASRNSASTYEQYF.

This clonotype was seen a handful of times. The rearrangement joins TRBV5-1 to TRBJ2-2; TRBD2 matches 8 bases. With V trimmed by 6 bases and J by 4 bases, 8 bases remained unmatched. Germline assignment: CDR1 SGHRS and CDR2 YFSETQ. CDR3 length: 15 residues. The CDR3 loop reads CASNILAGPTGELFF. CDR3 DNA sequence: TGCGCCAGCAATATTTTAGCGGGGCCCACCGGGGAGCTGTTTTTT.